The 25 T cell receptor beta chains below all came from one sample that was sequenced in a study of shared clonotypes between healthy human individuals. The assay was immunoSEQ multiplex PCR, and TCRdb's table has in-frame clones only and misses some. Of 650,000 to 800,000 clones in the sample, around 92% were seen once. Naive CD8 populations comprised CD45RO-negative cells positively selected for CCR7, excluding terminally differentiated effector memory CD45RA+ cells. The material sequenced was naive CD8+ T cells sorted from blood. These receptor sequences come from a man aged 30-40 years in good health.

This chain links TRBV28 with TRBJ1-4; the match to TRBD1 covers 7 bases. V lost 2 bases and J lost 11; bases outside the gene matches: 8. The length of the CDR3 is 14 residues. The germline V gene has CDR1 MDHEN and CDR2 SYDVKM. The CDR3 sequence is CASSLTGAIGKLFF. CDR3 nucleotides: TGTGCCAGCAGTTTAACAGGGGCGATAGGGAAACTGTTTTTT.

Only one count was recorded for this clone. V gene TRBV28 combines with J gene TRBJ1-1; a possible D gene is TRBD1 (6 bases). CDR1 and CDR2 from the germline V gene are MDHEN and SYDVKM. The CDR3 sequence is 14 residues long. V was pared by 4 bases and J by 6 bases, with 15 bases between. The CDR3 is CASSSKGQLAEAFF. CDR3 sequence (DNA): TGTGCCAGCAGTTCCAAAGGACAGTTAGCTGAAGCTTTCTTT. The entire variable domain, with the rest obtained from reference TRBV28 and TRBJ1-1, is as follows: DVKVTQSSRYLVKRTGEKVFLECVQDMDHENMFWYRQDPGLGLRLIYFSYDVKMKEKGDIPEGYSVSREKKERFSLILESASTNQTSMYLCASSSKGQLAEAFFGQGTRLTVV.

The V gene is TRBV4-3, the J gene TRBJ2-7; 7 bases agree with TRBD1. Germline V gene data show CDR1 as LGHNA and CDR2 as YSLEER. This CDR3 region has 14 residues. V shed 3 bases and J 1 base; nucleotides not matched to a gene: 3. The CDR3 here is CASSQTGQSYEQYF. CDR3 in DNA: TGCGCCAGCAGCCAGACAGGGCAATCCTACGAGCAGTACTTC.

The V call is TRBV2, the J call TRBJ2-7, with TRBD1 matching over 11 bases. This CDR3 has 16 residues. Germline V gene sequence: CDR1 SNHLY, CDR2 FYNNEI. V shed 0 bases, J shed 5 bases, and the junction held 6 bases outside the gene matches. In nucleotides, the CDR3 is TGTGCCAGCAGTGAAGCACGGGACAGGGGGGGGGACGAGCAGTACTTC. It yields the protein CASSEARDRGGDEQYF.

The rearrangement links TRBV7-3 to TRBJ1-1, with D possibly being TRBD1 (5 bases). The CDR3 consists of 18 residues. Germline V lookup: CDR1 SGHTA, CDR2 FQGTGA. V lost 0 bases to trimming and J lost 5 bases, with 22 bases between them. CDR3 nucleotides: TGTGCCAGCAGCTTAACGGGGGTTGAGTTCCCGCCTGGGACTGAAGCTTTCTTT. Translated: CASSLTGVEFPPGTEAFF.

In its sample, this clone was seen a few times. The rearrangement joins TRBV27 to TRBJ1-5; 8 nucleotides agree with TRBD1. The CDR3 is 16 residues long. Trimming cost V 5 bases and J 0 bases; bases outside gene matches: 6. Germline loops: CDR1 MNHEY, CDR2 SMNVEV (reference sequence). The DNA of the CDR3 is TGTGCCAGCAGTCCGACAGGGGTGAATAGCAATCAGCCCCAGCATTTT. This sequence encodes CASSPTGVNSNQPQHF.

The chain carries TRBV27 and TRBJ2-2; no clear D gene. Looked up from germline, CDR1 is MNHEY and CDR2 is SMNVEV (reference sequence). The V and J ends lost 5 bases and 6 bases respectively, with 7 bases between them. This CDR3 is built from 12 residues. CDR3 sequence: CASSPDPGELFF. The CDR3 coding sequence is TGTGCCAGCAGTCCTGATCCCGGGGAGCTGTTTTTT.

This chain links TRBV19 with TRBJ1-5; 12 bases align to TRBD1. The CDR3 extends over 19 amino acids. With 4 bases clipped from V and 1 base from J, the junction kept 11 bases outside the gene matches. Germline lookup yields CDR1 LNHDA and CDR2 SQIVND (reference sequence). The CDR3 reads CASSTNPRDRGRSNQPQHF. As DNA, the CDR3 is TGTGCCAGTAGTACGAACCCCCGGGACAGGGGGCGAAGCAATCAGCCCCAGCATTTT.

The chain has TRBV6-1 and TRBJ2-7; weak D call: TRBD2 (5 bases). Germline assignment: CDR1 MNHNS and CDR2 SASEGT. CDR3 length: 14 residues. V lost 2 bases, J lost 0 bases, and 8 bases lay in between. CDR3 DNA: TGTGCCAGCAGTGAAATTGGGAGCTCCTACGAGCAGTACTTC. Encoded protein: CASSEIGSSYEQYF.

This rearrangement joins TRBV7-9 to TRBJ1-3, with D unclear. The CDR3 is 10 residues long. Germline CDR1 SEHNR, CDR2 FQNEAQ (reference sequence). The ends were cut back, 8 bases at V and 4 bases at J, with 3 bases in the middle. CDR3 in DNA: TGTGCCAGCCGAGGAAACACCATATATTTT. This gives the protein CASRGNTIYF.

This chain links TRBV10-2 with TRBJ2-7; TRBD1 aligns across 12 bases. V shed 2 bases and J 9 bases; nucleotides not matched to a gene: 2. There are 13 residues in the CDR3. Germline V gene sequence: CDR1 WSHSY, CDR2 SAAADI. The CDR3 bases are TGCGCCAGCAGTGAGGGGACAGGGGGCTGGCAGTACTTC. It specifies CASSEGTGGWQYF.

The V gene is TRBV7-8, the J gene TRBJ2-1, with D possibly TRBD1 on 5 matching bases. Trimming removed 5 bases from V and 6 bases from J, with 17 bases in between. This CDR3 comprises 15 residues. Germline V gene sequence: CDR1 SGHVS, CDR2 FQNEAQ. The CDR3: CASSGALGAANEQFF. The CDR3, as DNA: TGTGCCAGCAGCGGCGCCCTAGGGGCCGCCAATGAGCAGTTCTTC.

The chain joins TRBV6-7 to TRBJ2-3; TRBD2 aligns across 15 bases. TRBV6-7 is sorted into the ORF group, with uncertain function. V was pared by 6 bases and J by 6 bases, with 7 bases of the junction left unmatched. This CDR3 is 16 amino acids long. The CDR3 loop is CASRRSGTSGRDTQYF. CDR3 DNA sequence: TGTGCCAGCAGGCGATCAGGGACTAGCGGGAGGGATACGCAGTATTTT.

The chain joins TRBV7-9 to TRBJ2-5; a possible D gene is TRBD1 (5 bases). The CDR3 covers 14 residues. CDR1 SEHNR and CDR2 FQNEAQ come from the germline V gene (reference sequence). The germline V and J ends were trimmed by 1 base and 5 bases, with 11 bases remaining between them. Here the CDR3 DNA reads TGTGCCAGCAGCTTAGTTGGCAGGGCTGAGACCCAGTACTTC. Protein product: CASSLVGRAETQYF.

The chain is built from TRBV25-1 and TRBJ1-2; a possible D gene is TRBD1 (5 bases). The germline V gene has CDR1 MGHDK and CDR2 SYGVNS. This CDR3 comprises 11 residues. V shed 4 bases and J shed 11 bases, with 11 bases lying between them. In DNA, the CDR3 is TGTGCCAGCAGTGTAGGGGTTGGGTACACCTTC. This gives the protein CASSVGVGYTF.

A single count supports this clone. The CDR3 region is CATSVGDTQYF. CDR3 DNA sequence: TGTGCCACCTCCGTGGGGGATACGCAGTATTTT. The chain links TRBV6-5 to TRBJ2-3; D unclear. V was trimmed by 10 bases and J by 6 bases, leaving 11 bases between them. Germline V gene lookup returns CDR1 MNHEY and CDR2 SVGAGI. The CDR3 covers 11 residues.

The chain has TRBV11-2 and TRBJ2-7; D gene uncertain. With 4 bases removed from V and 3 bases from J, the gap between germline ends came to 7 bases. Germline V CDR1 and CDR2: SGHAT, FQNNGV. The CDR3 runs 12 residues. The CDR3 region is CASSSSGYEQYF. The CDR3 DNA sequence: TGTGCCAGCAGCTCATCCGGCTACGAGCAGTACTTC.

The chain uses TRBV9 and TRBJ2-7; D gene uncertain. Trimming cost V 4 bases and J 0 bases, with 8 bases left between them. This CDR3 region has 13 residues. Germline CDR1 is SGDLS and CDR2 is YYNGEE. CDR3 in DNA: TGTGCCAGCAGCTCCCACGGCTCCTACGAGCAGTACTTC. It is translated as CASSSHGSYEQYF.

The CDR3 reads CASSLAQGPNTGELFF. The CDR3 bases are TGCGCCAGCAGCTTAGCACAGGGGCCGAACACCGGGGAGCTGTTTTTT. V is TRBV5-1 and J is TRBJ2-2; 7 nucleotides match TRBD1. The CDR3 loop spans 16 amino acids. J lost 0 bases, V lost 2 bases, and 4 bases had no gene match. From germline, CDR1 is SGHRS and CDR2 YFSETQ.

The chain recombines TRBV5-1 with TRBJ2-7; D ambiguous. V was cut by 4 bases and J by 5 bases, with 16 bases left in between. The CDR3 consists of 14 residues. Germline V lookup: CDR1 SGHRS, CDR2 YFSETQ. The CDR3, as DNA: TGCGCCAGCAGCGAGATCGAGCGTCCGGACGAGCAGTACTTC. Translation gives CASSEIERPDEQYF.

The chain links TRBV19 to TRBJ2-5, with 7 nucleotides matching TRBD1. CDR3 length: 18 amino acids. Germline-derived CDR1 and CDR2 are LNHDA and SQIVND (reference sequence). V shed 0 bases, J shed 0 bases, and the junction held 10 bases outside the gene matches. CDR3 DNA sequence: TGTGCCAGTAGTATAGACGACCGGACAGGACGGAACCAAGAGACCCAGTACTTC. It yields the protein CASSIDDRTGRNQETQYF.

The chain carries TRBV7-8 and TRBJ2-2; 9 bases map to TRBD2. This CDR3 has 15 residues. V lost 3 bases, J lost 4 bases, and 3 bases stayed unmatched. CDR1 is SGHVS and CDR2 is FQNEAQ in the germline V gene. The CDR3, as DNA: TGTGCCAGCAGCTTTTATAGCGGGGGCACCGGGGAGCTGTTTTTT. Amino acid sequence: CASSFYSGGTGELFF.

V and J are TRBV28 and TRBJ2-7; possibly TRBD2 for D (6 bases). This CDR3 is built from 14 residues. Trimming stripped 3 bases from V and 4 bases from J, with 13 bases between. Germline loops: CDR1 MDHEN, CDR2 SYDVKM. The CDR3 bases are TGTGCCAGCAGTTTTGTAGGAGGGCCATACGAGCAGTACTTC. Its translation: CASSFVGGPYEQYF. Supplemented by reference TRBV28 and TRBJ2-7, the full variable domain reads DVKVTQSSRYLVKRTGEKVFLECVQDMDHENMFWYRQDPGLGLRLIYFSYDVKMKEKGDIPEGYSVSREKKERFSLILESASTNQTSMYLCASSFVGGPYEQYFGPGTRLTVT.

This sequence joins TRBV9 and TRBJ1-2; no reliable D call. CDR3 length: 15 amino acids. V was shortened by 3 bases and J by 0 bases, with 12 bases between the two germline ends. CDR1 and CDR2 from the germline V gene are SGDLS and YYNGEE. The chain's CDR3 is CASSGLTSTNYGYTF. The CDR3, as DNA: TGTGCCAGCAGCGGCCTGACATCTACTAACTATGGCTACACCTTC.

The J gene is TRBJ2-1, the V gene TRBV9; TRBD2 aligns across 7 bases. The junction had 8 bases not matched to a gene; V was cut back by 6 bases and J by 8 bases. Per germline, CDR1 SGDLS and CDR2 YYNGEE. The CDR3 totals 13 residues. The chain's CDR3 is CASNFYGGDEQFF. For the CDR3, the DNA is TGTGCCAGCAACTTCTATGGGGGGGATGAGCAGTTCTTC. Using reference TRBV9 and TRBJ2-1 for the parts outside the CDR3, the full variable domain is DSGVTQTPKHLITATGQRVTLRCSPRSGDLSVYWYQQSLDQGLQFLIQYYNGEERAKGNILERFSAQQFPDLHSELNLSSLELGDSALYFCASNFYGGDEQFFGPGTRLTVL.